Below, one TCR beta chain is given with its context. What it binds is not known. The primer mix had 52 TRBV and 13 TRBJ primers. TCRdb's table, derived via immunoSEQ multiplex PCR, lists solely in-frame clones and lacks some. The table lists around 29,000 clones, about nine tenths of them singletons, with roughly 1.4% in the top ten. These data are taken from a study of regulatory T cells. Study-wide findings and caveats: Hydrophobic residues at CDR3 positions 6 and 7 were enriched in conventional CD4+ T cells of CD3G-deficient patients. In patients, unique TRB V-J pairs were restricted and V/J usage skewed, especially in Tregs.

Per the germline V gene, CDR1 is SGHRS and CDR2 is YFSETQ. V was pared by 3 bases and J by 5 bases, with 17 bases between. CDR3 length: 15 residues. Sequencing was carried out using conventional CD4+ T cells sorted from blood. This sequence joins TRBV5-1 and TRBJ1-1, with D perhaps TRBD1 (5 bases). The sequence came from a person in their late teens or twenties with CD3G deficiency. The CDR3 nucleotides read TGCGCCAGCAGCTCCCGGGACGGAGTAAGAACTGAAGCTTTCTTT. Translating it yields CASSSRDGVRTEAFF.